This T cell receptor (beta chain) is from a study of T-cell reconstitution after alpha-beta-depleted transplantation in children. Researchers prepared the TCRbeta library using unique molecular identifiers, the study reports. TCRdb reprocessed the PCR reads with MiXCR, giving one entry per CDR3 protein. The sample comprises 150,000 to 250,000 distinct CDR3 sequences, 14% to 15% of which are singletons, and about 12% rests with the top ten. This clonotype was picked up many times. This receptor was taken from a human donor who donated a stem cell graft to a child with acute lymphoblastic leukemia. Material: PBMCs from the stem cell graft donor, obtained from the stem cell graft.

The chain's CDR3 is CSASRPTDGQPQHF. In DNA, the CDR3 is TGCAGTGCTAGCCGCCCAACGGATGGTCAGCCCCAGCATTTT. This chain joins TRBV20-1 and TRBJ1-5; D is ambiguous. Germline V lookup: CDR1 DFQATT, CDR2 SNEGSKA (reference sequence). V was cut by 3 bases and J by 6 bases, with 15 bases left in between. This CDR3 has 14 amino acids.